This T cell receptor (beta chain) is drawn from a study of control samples from healthy donors and cancer patients. Sequencing used immunoSEQ multiplex PCR; TCRdb keeps in-frame clones, though not all of them. This sample has roughly 120,000 clones; 70% to 90% occur once, and the top ten carry 2% to 2.5%. Trimming pared 1 base from V and 2 bases from J, leaving 11 bases between. From germline, CDR1 is SGHVS and CDR2 FQNEAQ. The CDR3 extends over 15 amino acids. The chain has TRBV7-8 and TRBJ2-5; D ambiguous. Sequencing was carried out using blood. The receptor comes from a woman in her seventies in good health. The CDR3 DNA is TGTGCCAGCAGCTTAGAGGGCAAACGGCAAGAGACCCAGTACTTC. Amino acids: CASSLEGKRQETQYF. Filled out from reference TRBV7-8 and TRBJ2-5, the complete variable domain reads GAGVSQSPRYKVAKRGQDVALRCDPISGHVSLFWYQQALGQGPEFLTYFQNEAQLDKSGLPSDRFFAERPEGSVSTLKIQRTQQEDSAVYLCASSLEGKRQETQYFGPGTRLLVL.